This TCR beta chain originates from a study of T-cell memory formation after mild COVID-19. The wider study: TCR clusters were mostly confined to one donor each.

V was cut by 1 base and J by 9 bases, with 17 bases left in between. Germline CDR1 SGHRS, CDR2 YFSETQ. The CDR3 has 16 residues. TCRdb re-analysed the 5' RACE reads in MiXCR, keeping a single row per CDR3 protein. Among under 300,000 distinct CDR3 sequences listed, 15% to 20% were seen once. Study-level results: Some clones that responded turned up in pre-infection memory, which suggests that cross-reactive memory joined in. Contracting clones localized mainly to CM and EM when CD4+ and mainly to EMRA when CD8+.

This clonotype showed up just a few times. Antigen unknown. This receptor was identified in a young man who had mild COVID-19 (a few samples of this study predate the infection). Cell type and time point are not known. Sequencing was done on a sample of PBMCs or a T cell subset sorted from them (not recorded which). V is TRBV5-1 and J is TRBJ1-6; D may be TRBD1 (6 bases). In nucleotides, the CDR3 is TGCGCCAGCAGCTTGCGGGAAAGGACAGCCGGTTCACCCCTCCACTTT. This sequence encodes CASSLRERTAGSPLHF.